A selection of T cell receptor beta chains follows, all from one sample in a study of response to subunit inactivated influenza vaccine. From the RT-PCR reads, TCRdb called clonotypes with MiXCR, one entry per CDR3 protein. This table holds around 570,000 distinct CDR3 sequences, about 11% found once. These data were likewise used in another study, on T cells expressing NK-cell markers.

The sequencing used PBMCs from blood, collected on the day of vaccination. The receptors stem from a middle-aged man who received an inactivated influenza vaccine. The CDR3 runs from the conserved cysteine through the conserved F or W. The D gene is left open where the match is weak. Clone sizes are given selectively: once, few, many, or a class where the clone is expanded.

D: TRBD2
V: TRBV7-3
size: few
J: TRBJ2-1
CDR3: CASSSLAGVYNEQFF
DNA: TGTGCCAGCAGCTCCTTAGCGGGAGTCTACAATGAGCAGTTCTTC

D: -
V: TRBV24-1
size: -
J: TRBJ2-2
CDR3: CATSDLPGTGGELFF
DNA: TGTGCCACCAGTGATTTGCCAGGGACGGGCGGGGAGCTGTTTTTT

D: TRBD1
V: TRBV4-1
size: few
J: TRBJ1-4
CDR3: CASSLQGQGEKLFF
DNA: TGCGCCAGCAGCTTACAGGGGCAGGGTGAAAAACTGTTTTTT

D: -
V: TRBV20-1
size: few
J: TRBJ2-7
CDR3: CSATLKEGLYEQYF
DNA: TGCAGTGCTACGCTAAAGGAGGGCCTCTACGAGCAGTACTTC

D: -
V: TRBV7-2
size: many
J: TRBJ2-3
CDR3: CASSLTTNPTDTQYF
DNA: TGTGCCAGCAGCTTAACTACCAACCCCACAGATACGCAGTATTTT

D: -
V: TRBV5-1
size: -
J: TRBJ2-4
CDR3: CASSRAPGGQNIQYF
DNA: TGCGCCAGCAGCAGGGCCCCCGGAGGCCAAAACATTCAGTACTTC

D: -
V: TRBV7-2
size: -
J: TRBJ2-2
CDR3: CASSLSGLGSGELFF
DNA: TGTGCCAGCAGCTTATCCGGGCTGGGCAGCGGGGAGCTGTTTTTT

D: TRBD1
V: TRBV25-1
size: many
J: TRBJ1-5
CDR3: CASSECQGDRCQPQHF
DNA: TGTGCCAGCAGTGAGTGTCAGGGGGACAGGTGTCAGCCCCAGCATTTT

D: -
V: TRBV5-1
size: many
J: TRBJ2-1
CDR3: CASSLGDLYNEQFF
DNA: TGCGCCAGCAGCTTAGGCGACCTCTACAATGAGCAGTTCTTC

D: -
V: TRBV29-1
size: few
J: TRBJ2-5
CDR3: CSVEEGSLVQETQYF
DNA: TGCAGCGTTGAAGAAGGGTCCCTAGTCCAAGAGACCCAGTACTTC

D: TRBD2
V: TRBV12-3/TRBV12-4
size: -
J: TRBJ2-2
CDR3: CASSLYAGDLLPGELFF
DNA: TGTGCCAGCAGTTTATATGCGGGAGACTTGTTACCCGGGGAGCTGTTTTTT

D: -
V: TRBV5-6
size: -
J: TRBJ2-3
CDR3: CASSYQAGRPTDTQYF
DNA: TGTGCCAGCAGCTACCAGGCGGGGCGCCCCACAGATACGCAGTATTTT

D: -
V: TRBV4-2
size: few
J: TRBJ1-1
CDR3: CASSPREEMNTEAFF
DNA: TGTGCCAGCAGCCCAAGGGAGGAAATGAACACTGAAGCTTTCTTT

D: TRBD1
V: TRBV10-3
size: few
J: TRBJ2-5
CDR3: CAISGDRGLETQYF
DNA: TGTGCCATCAGTGGGGACAGGGGGCTAGAGACCCAGTACTTC

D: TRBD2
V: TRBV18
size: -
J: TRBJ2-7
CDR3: CASSPGTREAYEQYF
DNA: TGTGCCAGCTCACCAGGGACTAGGGAGGCCTACGAGCAGTACTTC

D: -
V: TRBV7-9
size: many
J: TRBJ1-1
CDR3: CASSFYGENTEAFF
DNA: TGTGCCAGCAGCTTTTACGGGGAGAACACTGAAGCTTTCTTT

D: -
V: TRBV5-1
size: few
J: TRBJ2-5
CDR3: CASSLLGTRKETQYF
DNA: TGCGCCAGCAGCCTACTAGGGACAAGGAAAGAGACCCAGTACTTC

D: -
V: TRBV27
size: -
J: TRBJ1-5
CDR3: CASSSRVSNQPQHF
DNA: TGTGCCAGCAGTTCCCGGGTTTCCAATCAGCCCCAGCATTTT

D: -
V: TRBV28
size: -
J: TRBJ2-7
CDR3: CASRAIQVSEQYF
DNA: TGTGCCAGCAGGGCCATTCAGGTTAGCGAGCAGTACTTC

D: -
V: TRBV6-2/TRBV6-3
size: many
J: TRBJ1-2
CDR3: CASSYQKGGLNYGYTF
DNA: TGTGCCAGCAGTTACCAGAAAGGGGGATTGAACTATGGCTACACCTTC

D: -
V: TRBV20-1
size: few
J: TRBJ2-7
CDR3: CSAIPGREQYF
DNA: TGCAGTGCTATTCCAGGCCGCGAGCAGTACTTC

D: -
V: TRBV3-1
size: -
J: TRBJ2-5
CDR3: CASSQKKGTQETQYF
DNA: TGTGCCAGCAGCCAAAAAAAGGGAACCCAAGAGACCCAGTACTTC

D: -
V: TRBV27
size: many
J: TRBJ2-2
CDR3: CASSFQGSGELFF
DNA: TGTGCCAGCAGTTTCCAGGGTTCCGGGGAGCTGTTTTTT